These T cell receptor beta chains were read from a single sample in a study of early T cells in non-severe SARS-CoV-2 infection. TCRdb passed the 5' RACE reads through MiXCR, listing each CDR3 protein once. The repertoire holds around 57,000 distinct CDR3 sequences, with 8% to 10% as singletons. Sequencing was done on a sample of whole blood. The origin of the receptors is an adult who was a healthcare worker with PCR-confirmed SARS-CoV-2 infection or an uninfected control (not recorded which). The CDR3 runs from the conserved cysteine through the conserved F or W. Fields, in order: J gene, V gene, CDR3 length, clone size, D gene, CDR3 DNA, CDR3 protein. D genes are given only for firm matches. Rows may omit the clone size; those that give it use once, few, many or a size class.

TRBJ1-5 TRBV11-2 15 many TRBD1 TGTGCCAGCAGCGGCGACAGGGTTGGCAATCAGCCCCAGCATTTT CASSGDRVGNQPQHF
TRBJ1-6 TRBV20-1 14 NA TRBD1 TGCAGTGCTAGAGGGGACAGGGGAAATTCACCCCTCCACTTT CSARGDRGNSPLHF
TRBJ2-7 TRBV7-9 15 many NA TGTGCCAGCAGCTTAGTGGAACAGGGATTAGCCGAGCAGTACTTC CASSLVEQGLAEQYF
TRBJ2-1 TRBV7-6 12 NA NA TGTGCCAGCAGCCCCGAGTACAATGAGCAGTTCTTC CASSPEYNEQFF
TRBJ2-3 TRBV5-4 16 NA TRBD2 TGTGCCAGCAGCCCGACTAGCGGGAGAGGAGGAGATACGCAGTATTTT CASSPTSGRGGDTQYF
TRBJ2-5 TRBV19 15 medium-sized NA TGTGCCAGTAGAGCGGCCCGGGGAAGCCAAGAGACCCAGTACTTC CASRAARGSQETQYF
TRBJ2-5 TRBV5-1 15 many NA TGCGCCAGCAGCCGCTACCGGGACTTTCAAGAGACCCAGTACTTC CASSRYRDFQETQYF
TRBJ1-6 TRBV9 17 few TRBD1 TGTGCCAGCAGCGTTTCCGGGACAGGCGATTATAATTCACCCCTCCACTTT CASSVSGTGDYNSPLHF
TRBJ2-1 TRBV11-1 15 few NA TGTGCCAGCAGCTTAGCGCGCGGTTCCTACAATGAGCAGTTCTTC CASSLARGSYNEQFF
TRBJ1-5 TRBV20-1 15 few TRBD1 TGCAGTGCTAGAGATCCAGGGGGCCTTAATCAGCCCCAGCATTTT CSARDPGGLNQPQHF
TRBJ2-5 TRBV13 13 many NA TGTGCCAGCAGCTTAGCCTATCAAGAGACCCAGTACTTC CASSLAYQETQYF
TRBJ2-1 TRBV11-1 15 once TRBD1 TGTGCCAGCAGCCATATTGGGGACAGCCACAATGAGCAGTTCTTC CASSHIGDSHNEQFF
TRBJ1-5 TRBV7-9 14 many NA TGTGCCAGCAGCTTATCAACAGGGCCTCAGCCCCAGCATTTT CASSLSTGPQPQHF
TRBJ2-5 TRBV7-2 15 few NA TGTGCCAGCAGCTTTGATGGACTGAGACAAGAGACCCAGTACTTC CASSFDGLRQETQYF
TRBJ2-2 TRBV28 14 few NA TGTGCCAGCAGTTCCCAGGGGTACACCGGGGAGCTGTTTTTT CASSSQGYTGELFF
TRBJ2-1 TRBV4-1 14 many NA TGCGCCAGCAGACAAGATCTGGCCTACAATGAGCAGTTCTTC CASRQDLAYNEQFF
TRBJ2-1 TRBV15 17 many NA TGTGCCACCAGCAGAGATGTGAGCGGGTTCTCCTACAATGAGCAGTTCTTC CATSRDVSGFSYNEQFF
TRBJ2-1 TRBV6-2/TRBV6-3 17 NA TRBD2 TGTGCCAGCGCCAGACTTTCCCATAGCGGGAGTGATAATGAGCAGTTCTTC CASARLSHSGSDNEQFF
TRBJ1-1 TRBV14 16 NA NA TGTGCCAGCAGCCAAGCTGTTAAACAGGGAGACACTGAAGCTTTCTTT CASSQAVKQGDTEAFF
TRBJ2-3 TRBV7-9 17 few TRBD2 TGTGCCAGCAGCTTAATAAGGACTAGCGGGGGCACAGATACGCAGTATTTT CASSLIRTSGGTDTQYF
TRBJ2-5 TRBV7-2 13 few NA TGTGCCAGCAGCCTCACCATGGCGGAGACCCAGTACTTC CASSLTMAETQYF
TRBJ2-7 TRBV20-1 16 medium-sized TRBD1 TGCAGTGCTAGAGATCAGAAGACAGGGGCCTCCTACGAGCAGTACTTC CSARDQKTGASYEQYF
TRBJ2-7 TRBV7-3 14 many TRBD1 TGTGCCAGCAGCCAGACAGGGAAGGCGTACGAGCAGTACTTC CASSQTGKAYEQYF
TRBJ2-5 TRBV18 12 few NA TGTGCCAGCTCACCGACTGAAGAGACCCAGTACTTC CASSPTEETQYF
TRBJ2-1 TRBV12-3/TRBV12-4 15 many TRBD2 TGTGCCAGCAGTTCCCCGACTAGCGGGAGCCATGAGCAGTTCTTC CASSSPTSGSHEQFF
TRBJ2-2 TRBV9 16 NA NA TGTGCCAGCAGCGTAGGGGTGTCAGGCGTCGCCGGGGAGCTGTTTTTT CASSVGVSGVAGELFF
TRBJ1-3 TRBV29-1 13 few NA TGCAGCGTTGGACAGTCCTCTGGAAACACCATATATTTT CSVGQSSGNTIYF
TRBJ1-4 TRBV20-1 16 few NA TGCAGTGCTAGGAATGCCGGTCAGGGGCAGAATGAAAAACTGTTTTTT CSARNAGQGQNEKLFF
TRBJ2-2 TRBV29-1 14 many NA TGCAGCGTGGCCGGGACAATCAACACCGGGGAGCTGTTTTTT CSVAGTINTGELFF
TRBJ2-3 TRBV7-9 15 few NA TGTGCCAGCAGCTTAGCCCGGACTAGCACAGATACGCAGTATTTT CASSLARTSTDTQYF
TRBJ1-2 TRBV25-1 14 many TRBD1 TGTGCCAGCAGCTACGGGACAGAAGACTATGGCTACACCTTC CASSYGTEDYGYTF
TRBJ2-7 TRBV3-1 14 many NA TGTGCCAGCAGCCTATCGGGACTCTTCTACGAGCAGTACTTC CASSLSGLFYEQYF
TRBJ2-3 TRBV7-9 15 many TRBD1 TGTGCCAGCACCCGATTGACAGGGGTAAGAGATACGCAGTATTTT CASTRLTGVRDTQYF
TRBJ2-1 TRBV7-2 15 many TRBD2 TGTGCCAGCAGCGAAGGACTAGCGGGAGGCAATGAGCAGTTCTTC CASSEGLAGGNEQFF
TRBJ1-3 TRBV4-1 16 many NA TGCGCCAGCAGCCAAGATGAGGCAGGGATCCGAAACACCATATATTTT CASSQDEAGIRNTIYF
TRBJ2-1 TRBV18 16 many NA TGTGCCAGCTCACTGGCGTCTGGAGGGGGTTACAATGAGCAGTTCTTC CASSLASGGGYNEQFF
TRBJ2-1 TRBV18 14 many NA TGTGCCAGCTCACCAGACGACGGTTACAATGAGCAGTTCTTC CASSPDDGYNEQFF
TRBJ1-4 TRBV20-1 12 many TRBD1 TGCAGTGGGGGGACAGCCAATGAAAAACTGTTTTTT CSGGTANEKLFF
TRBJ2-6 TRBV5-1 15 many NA TGCGCCAGCAGCTCCAGGGAGTCCGGGGCCAACGTCCTGACTTTC CASSSRESGANVLTF
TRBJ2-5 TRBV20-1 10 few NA TGCAGTGCTGTCAGGGAGACCCAGTACTTC CSAVRETQYF
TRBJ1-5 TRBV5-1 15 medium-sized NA TGCGCCAGCAGCTTGGGATGGGGGTCAAATCAGCCCCAGCATTTT CASSLGWGSNQPQHF
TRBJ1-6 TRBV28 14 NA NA TGTGCCAGCAGTTTTGAGGCGGGGGGTGCACCCCTCCACTTT CASSFEAGGAPLHF
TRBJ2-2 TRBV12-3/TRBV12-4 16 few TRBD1 TGTGCCAGCAGTCGACAGGGGGCCCCGAACACCGGGGAGCTGTTTTTT CASSRQGAPNTGELFF
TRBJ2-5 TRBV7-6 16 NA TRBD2 TGTGCCAGCAGCTTAGCCTCGGCTAGCGGCATGGAGACCCAGTACTTC CASSLASASGMETQYF
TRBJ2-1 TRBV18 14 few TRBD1 TGTGCCAGCTCACGGGGACAGTCCTACAATGAGCAGTTCTTC CASSRGQSYNEQFF
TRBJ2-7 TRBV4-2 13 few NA TGTGCCAGCAGCCAAGGTATGAGCTACGAGCAGTACTTC CASSQGMSYEQYF
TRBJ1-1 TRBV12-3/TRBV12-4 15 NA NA TGTGCCAGCAGTTTAAGCCGGGGACGGCGCACTGAAGCTTTCTTT CASSLSRGRRTEAFF
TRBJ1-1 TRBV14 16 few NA TGTGCCAGCAGCCAAGATCTGTTAGAGGGGTACACTGAAGCTTTCTTT CASSQDLLEGYTEAFF
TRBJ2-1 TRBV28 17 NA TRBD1 TGTGCCAGCAGTTTGGGACAGGGGCTATTGTCCTACAATGAGCAGTTCTTC CASSLGQGLLSYNEQFF
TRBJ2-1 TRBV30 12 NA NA TGTGTCTGGAGACGACTGACCAATGAGCAGTTCTTC CVWRRLTNEQFF
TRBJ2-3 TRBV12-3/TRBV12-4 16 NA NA TGTGCCAGCACCGATAAGGGCTTAATTTACACAGATACGCAGTATTTT CASTDKGLIYTDTQYF
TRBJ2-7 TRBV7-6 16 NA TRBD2 TGTGCCAGCAGCCCGGACACTAGCGGAATTTCCTACGAGCAGTACTTC CASSPDTSGISYEQYF
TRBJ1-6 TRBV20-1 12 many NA TGCAGTGCTAGGAGCGGATTGGGCTCCCTCCACTTT CSARSGLGSLHF
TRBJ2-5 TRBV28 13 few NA TGTGCCAGCAGTGGAAAGGTCCGCGTGACCCAGTACTTC CASSGKVRVTQYF
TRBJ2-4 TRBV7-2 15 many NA TGTGCCAGCAGCTTAATCATTGGGAGACTTGACATTCAGTACTTC CASSLIIGRLDIQYF
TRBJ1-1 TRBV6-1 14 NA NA TGTGCCAGCAGGATAGAGGGACTCCCCGGGGAAGCTTTCTTT CASRIEGLPGEAFF
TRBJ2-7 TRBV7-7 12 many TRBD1 TGTGCTAGCAACCCGACAGGGTACGAGCAGTACTTC CASNPTGYEQYF
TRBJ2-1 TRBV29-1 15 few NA TGCAGCGTTGAAGATTTGGACTCCGCGTGGAGAGAGCAGTTCTTC CSVEDLDSAWREQFF
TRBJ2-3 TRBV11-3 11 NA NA TGTGCCAGCAGCCGGGGGGATACGCAGTATTTT CASSRGDTQYF
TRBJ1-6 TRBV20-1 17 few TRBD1 TGCAGTGCTGCCCTTAGACAGGGGGCGTCCTATAATTCACCCCTCCACTTT CSAALRQGASYNSPLHF